The 10 T cell receptor beta chains below come from one sample, sequenced in a study of cytomegalovirus exposure and HLA in healthy donors. The study ran its PCR with 60 Vbeta and 13 Jbeta primers. Method: immunoSEQ multiplex PCR; TCRdb's copy keeps in-frame clones and lacks some. The table includes approximately 150,000 clones, about 79% detected once. The sequenced material came from PBMCs. The origin of the receptors is a male donor in good health and CMV-seronegative.

The rearrangement links TRBV10-3 to TRBJ1-2, with 7 bases matching TRBD1. Germline V CDR1 and CDR2: ENHRY, SYGVKD. V gave up 4 bases and J gave up 6 bases; unmatched junction bases: 2. CDR3 length equals 12 residues. The chain's CDR3 is CAISADRDGYTF. Here the CDR3 DNA reads TGTGCCATCAGTGCTGACAGGGATGGCTACACCTTC.

The V and J genes are TRBV27 and TRBJ2-7, with 7 positions matching TRBD1. The CDR3 has 15 amino acids. Germline values: CDR1 MNHEY, CDR2 SMNVEV (reference sequence). V was clipped by 3 bases and J by 3 bases; unmatched bases: 8. This CDR3 is CASSLGTDLDYEQYF. The DNA of the CDR3 is TGTGCCAGCAGTTTGGGGACAGACTTAGACTACGAGCAGTACTTC.

This chain uses TRBV2 with TRBJ2-7; 9 nucleotides agree with TRBD1. CDR3 size: 12 residues. V gave up 5 bases and J gave up 5 bases; unmatched junction bases: 1. Looked up from germline, CDR1 is SNHLY and CDR2 is FYNNEI. The CDR3 nucleotides are TGTGCCAGCAGTAGGGACAGGGACGAGCAGTACTTC. Translating gives CASSRDRDEQYF.

The chain has TRBV7-8 and TRBJ2-1; 7 bases line up with TRBD2. This CDR3 is built from 15 residues. V trimming: 6 bases; J trimming: 2 bases; junction bases outside the gene matches: 7. CDR1 is SGHVS, CDR2 FQNEAQ, per germline. CDR3 amino acids: CASRSSGRTYNEQFF. The DNA for the CDR3 is TGTGCCAGCAGGTCTAGCGGACGTACCTACAATGAGCAGTTCTTC.

The V call is TRBV19, the J call TRBJ1-2, with TRBD1 matching 9 bases. The CDR3 totals 13 residues. With V trimmed by 5 bases and J by 5 bases, 3 bases remained unmatched. Germline lookup yields CDR1 LNHDA and CDR2 SQIVND (reference sequence). CDR3 coding DNA: TGTGCCAGTAGTCCCGGACAGGGGTATGGCTACACCTTC. It is translated as CASSPGQGYGYTF.

V usage is TRBV4-3 and J usage is TRBJ1-4; D might be TRBD1 (6 bases). Trimming took off 0 bases at V and 8 bases at J, with 16 bases between the two ends. Germline V gene sequence: CDR1 LGHNA, CDR2 YSLEER. The CDR3 is 16 residues long. The CDR3 DNA is TGCGCCAGCAGCCAAGATCCTGTGAACAGGGACGAAAAACTGTTTTTT. It encodes CASSQDPVNRDEKLFF.

This clone has just one count. This rearrangement joins TRBV2 to TRBJ2-3; the D gene is possibly TRBD2 (6 bases). V lost 7 bases, J lost 1 base, and 9 bases lay in between. The CDR3 runs to 13 residues. Germline loops: CDR1 SNHLY, CDR2 FYNNEI. CDR3 sequence (DNA): TGTGCCAGCACGCGGGGTGGCACAGATACGCAGTATTTT. Translated, it gives CASTRGGTDTQYF.

The J gene is TRBJ1-2, the V gene TRBV2, with 7 bases that match TRBD1. Germline CDR1 reads SNHLY; CDR2 reads FYNNEI. The CDR3 is 16 amino acids. V shed 2 bases and J 8 bases; nucleotides not matched to a gene: 14. Written as DNA, the CDR3 is TGTGCCAGCAGTGAATATGGGGGACAGCCCTCTTCGGGCTACACCTTC. This codes for CASSEYGGQPSSGYTF.

Worth noting for this clone: At one end, the junction sequence differs from germline, possibly due to a read error. The chain links TRBV15 to TRBJ1-2, with 7 bases that match TRBD1. Per germline, CDR1 LNHNV and CDR2 YYDKDF (reference sequence). There are 14 residues in the CDR3. CDR3 nucleotides: TGTGCCACCAGCAGAGTTGGACAGGTCTATGGCTACCCCTTC. Residues: CATSRVGQVYGYPF.

This chain connects TRBV5-4 to TRBJ2-3; TRBD2 agrees at 9 bases. The germline CDR1 and CDR2 sequences are SGHNT and YYREEE (reference sequence). The J segment lost 5 bases and the V segment lost 2 bases, leaving 3 bases of the junction unmatched. This CDR3 comprises 14 residues. CDR3 amino acids: CASSLGLAQDTQYF. The CDR3 DNA reads TGTGCCAGCAGCTTAGGACTAGCGCAAGATACGCAGTATTTT.